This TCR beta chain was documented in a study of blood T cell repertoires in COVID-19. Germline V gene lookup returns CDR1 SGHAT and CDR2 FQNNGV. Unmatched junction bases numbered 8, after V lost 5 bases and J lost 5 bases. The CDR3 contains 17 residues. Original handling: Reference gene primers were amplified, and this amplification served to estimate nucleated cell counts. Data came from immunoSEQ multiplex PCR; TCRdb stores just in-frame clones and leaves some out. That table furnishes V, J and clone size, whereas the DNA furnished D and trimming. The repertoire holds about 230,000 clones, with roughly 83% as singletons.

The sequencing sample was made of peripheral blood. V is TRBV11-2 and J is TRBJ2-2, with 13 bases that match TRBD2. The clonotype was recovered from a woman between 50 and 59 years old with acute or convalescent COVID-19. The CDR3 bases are TGTGCCAGCAGCCCCCAGGGACTAGCGGGGCGAACCGGGGAGCTGTTTTTT. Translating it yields CASSPQGLAGRTGELFF. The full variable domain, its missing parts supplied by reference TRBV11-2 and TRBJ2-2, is EAGVAQSPRYKIIEKRQSVAFWCNPISGHATLYWYQQILGQGPKLLIQFQNNGVVDDSQLPKDRFSAERLKGVDSTLKIQPAKLEDSAVYLCASSPQGLAGRTGELFFGEGSRLTVL.